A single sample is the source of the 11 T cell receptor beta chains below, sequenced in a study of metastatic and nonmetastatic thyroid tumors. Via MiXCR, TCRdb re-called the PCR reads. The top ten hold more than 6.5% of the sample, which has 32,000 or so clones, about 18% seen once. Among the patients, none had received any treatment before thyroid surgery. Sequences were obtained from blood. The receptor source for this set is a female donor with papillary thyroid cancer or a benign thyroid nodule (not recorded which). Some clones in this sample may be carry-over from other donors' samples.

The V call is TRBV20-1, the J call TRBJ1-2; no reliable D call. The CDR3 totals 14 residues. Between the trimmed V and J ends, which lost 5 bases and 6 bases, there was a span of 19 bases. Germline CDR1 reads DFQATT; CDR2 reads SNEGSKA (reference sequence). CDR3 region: CSASPLGEADGYTF. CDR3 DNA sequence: TGCAGTGCTTCACCCCTGGGCGAGGCTGATGGCTACACCTTC.

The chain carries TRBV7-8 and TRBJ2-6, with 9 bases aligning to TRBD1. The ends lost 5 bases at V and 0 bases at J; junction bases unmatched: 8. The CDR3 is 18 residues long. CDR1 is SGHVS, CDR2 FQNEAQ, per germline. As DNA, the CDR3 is TGTGCCAGCAGCCCCCGGGACAGGGTACTCTCTGGGGCCAACGTCCTGACTTTC. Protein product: CASSPRDRVLSGANVLTF.

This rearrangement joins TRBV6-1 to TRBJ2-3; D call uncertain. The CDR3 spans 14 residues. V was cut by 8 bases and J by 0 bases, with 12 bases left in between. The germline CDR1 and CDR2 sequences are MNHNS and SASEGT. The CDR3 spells CASGTYGSTDTQYF. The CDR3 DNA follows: TGTGCCAGCGGTACCTACGGAAGCACAGATACGCAGTATTTT.

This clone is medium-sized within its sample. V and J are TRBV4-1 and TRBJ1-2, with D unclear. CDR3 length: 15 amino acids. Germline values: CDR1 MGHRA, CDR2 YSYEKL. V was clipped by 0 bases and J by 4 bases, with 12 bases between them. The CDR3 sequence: CASSQEGSFTYGYTF. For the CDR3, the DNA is TGCGCCAGCAGCCAAGAGGGCAGCTTTACCTATGGCTACACCTTC.

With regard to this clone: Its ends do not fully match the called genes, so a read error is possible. CDR3 protein: CPSRYSRGPSQETQYF. The CDR3 DNA reads as TGTCCCAGCAGGTACTCGAGAGGGCCCAGCCAAGAGACCCAGTACTTC. The gene calls are TRBV6-2 or TRBV6-3 and TRBJ2-5; D perhaps matches TRBD2 (5 bases). This CDR3 contains 16 residues. CDR1 is MNHEY and CDR2 is SVGEGT in the germline V gene.

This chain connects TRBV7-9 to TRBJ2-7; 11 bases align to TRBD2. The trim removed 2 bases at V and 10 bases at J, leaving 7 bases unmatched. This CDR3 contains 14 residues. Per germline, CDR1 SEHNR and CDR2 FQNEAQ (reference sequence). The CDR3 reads CASSLPGTSGEQYF. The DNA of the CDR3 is TGTGCCAGCAGCTTACCCGGGACTAGCGGAGAACAGTACTTC.

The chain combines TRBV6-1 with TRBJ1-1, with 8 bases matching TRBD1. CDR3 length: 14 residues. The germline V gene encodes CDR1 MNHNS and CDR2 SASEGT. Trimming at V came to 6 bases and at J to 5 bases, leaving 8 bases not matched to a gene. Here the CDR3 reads CASSPTGEGTEAFF. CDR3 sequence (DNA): TGTGCCAGCAGCCCGACAGGGGAGGGGACTGAAGCTTTCTTT.

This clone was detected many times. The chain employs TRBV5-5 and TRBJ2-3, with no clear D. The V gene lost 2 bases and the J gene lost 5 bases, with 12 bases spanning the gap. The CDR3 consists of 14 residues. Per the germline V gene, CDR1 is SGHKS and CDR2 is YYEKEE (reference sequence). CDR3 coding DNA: TGTGCCAGCAGCTTAGCCATAGGAGTAGATACGCAGTATTTT. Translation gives CASSLAIGVDTQYF. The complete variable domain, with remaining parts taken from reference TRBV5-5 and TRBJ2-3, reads DAGVTQSPTHLIKTRGQQVTLRCSPISGHKSVSWYQQVLGQGPQFIFQYYEKEERGRGNFPDRFSARQFPNYSSELNVNALLLGDSALYLCASSLAIGVDTQYFGPGTRLTVL.

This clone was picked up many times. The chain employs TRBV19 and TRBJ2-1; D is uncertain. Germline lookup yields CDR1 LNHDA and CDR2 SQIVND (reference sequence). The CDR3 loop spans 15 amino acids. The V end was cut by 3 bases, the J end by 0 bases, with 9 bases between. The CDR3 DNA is TGTGCCAGTAGTATCGACGTCAGCTCCTACAATGAGCAGTTCTTC. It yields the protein CASSIDVSSYNEQFF.

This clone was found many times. CDR3 loop: CASSREGGAGNSPLHF. The CDR3 region has the DNA TGTGCCAGCAGTCGCGAAGGGGGCGCTGGTAATTCACCCCTCCACTTT. V is TRBV5-4 and J is TRBJ1-6; TRBD1 agrees at 7 bases. Germline V gives CDR1 SGHNT, CDR2 YYREEE (reference sequence). CDR3 length: 16 amino acids. The junction had 11 bases not matched to a gene; V was cut back by 5 bases and J by 6 bases. Using reference TRBV5-4 and TRBJ1-6 for the parts outside the CDR3, the full variable domain is ETGVTQSPTHLIKTRGQQVTLRCSSQSGHNTVSWYQQALGQGPQFIFQYYREEENGRGNFPPRFSGLQFPNYSSELNVNALELDDSALYLCASSREGGAGNSPLHFGNGTRLTVT.

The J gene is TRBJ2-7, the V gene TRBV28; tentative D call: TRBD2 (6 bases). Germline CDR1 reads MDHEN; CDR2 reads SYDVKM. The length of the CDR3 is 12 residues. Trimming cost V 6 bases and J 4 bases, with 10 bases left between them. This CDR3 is CASRDREYEQYF. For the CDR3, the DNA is TGTGCCAGCAGGGACCGGGAGTACGAGCAGTACTTC.